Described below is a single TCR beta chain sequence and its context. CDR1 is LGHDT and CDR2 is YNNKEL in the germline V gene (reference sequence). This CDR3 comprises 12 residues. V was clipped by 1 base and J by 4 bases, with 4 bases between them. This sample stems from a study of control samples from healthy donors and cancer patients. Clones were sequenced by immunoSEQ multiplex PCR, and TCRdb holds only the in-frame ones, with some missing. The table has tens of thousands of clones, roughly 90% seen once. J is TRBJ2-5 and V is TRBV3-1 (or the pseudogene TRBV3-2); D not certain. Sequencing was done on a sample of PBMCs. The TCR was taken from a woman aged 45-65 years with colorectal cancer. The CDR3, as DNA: TGTGCCAGCAGCCAAGTACTAGAGACCCAGTACTTC. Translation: CASSQVLETQYF.